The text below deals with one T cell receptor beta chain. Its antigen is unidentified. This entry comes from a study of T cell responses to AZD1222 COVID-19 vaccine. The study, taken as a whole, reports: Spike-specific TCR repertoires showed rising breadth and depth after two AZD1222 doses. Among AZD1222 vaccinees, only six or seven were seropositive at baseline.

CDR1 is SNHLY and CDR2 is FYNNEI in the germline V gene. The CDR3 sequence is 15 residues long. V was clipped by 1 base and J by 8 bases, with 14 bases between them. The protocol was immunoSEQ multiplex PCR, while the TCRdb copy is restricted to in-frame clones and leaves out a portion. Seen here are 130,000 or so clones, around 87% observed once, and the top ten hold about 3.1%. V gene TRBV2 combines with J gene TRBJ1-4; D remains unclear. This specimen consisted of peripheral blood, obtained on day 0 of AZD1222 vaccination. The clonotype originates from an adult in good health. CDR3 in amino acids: CASSEGAAGREKLFF. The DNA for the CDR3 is TGTGCCAGCAGTGAAGGGGCAGCGGGAAGGGAAAAACTGTTTTTT. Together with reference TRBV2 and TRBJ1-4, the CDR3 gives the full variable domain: EPEVTQTPSHQVTQMGQEVILRCVPISNHLYFYWYRQILGQKVEFLVSFYNNEISEKSEIFDDQFSVERPDGSNFTLKIRSTKLEDSAMYFCASSEGAAGREKLFFGSGTQLSVL.